The 15 T cell receptor beta chains below were found in one sample sequenced in a study of T cells in localized non-small cell lung cancer. Sequencing used immunoSEQ multiplex PCR; TCRdb keeps in-frame clones, though not all of them. The profile shows 30,000 to 40,000 clones, 90% of them singletons. The sequencing here drew on peripheral blood, taken before any cancer treatment. The receptors were sampled from a man aged 40 to 70 with stage I lung adenocarcinoma.

The chain employs TRBV19 and TRBJ1-3; D is possibly TRBD1 (5 bases). Trimming stripped 3 bases from V and 0 bases from J, with 15 bases between. CDR1 LNHDA and CDR2 SQIVND come from the germline V gene (reference sequence). The CDR3 is made up of 17 amino acids. Written as DNA, the CDR3 is TGTGCCAGTAGTATGGGAACTGGGGCCACCTCTGGAAACACCATATATTTT. It translates to CASSMGTGATSGNTIYF.

V and J are TRBV2 and TRBJ2-4, with D possibly TRBD2 on 5 matching bases. The V gene lost 4 bases and the J gene lost 2 bases, with 6 bases spanning the gap. Germline V gene data show CDR1 as SNHLY and CDR2 as FYNNEI. This CDR3 spans 13 amino acids. The chain's CDR3 is CASSGGPKNIQYF. The DNA for the CDR3 is TGTGCCAGCAGTGGAGGGCCCAAAAACATTCAGTACTTC.

This rearrangement joins TRBV19 to TRBJ1-2; TRBD1 matches 10 bases. This CDR3 contains 14 residues. Germline V gene data show CDR1 as LNHDA and CDR2 as SQIVND (reference sequence). V lost 6 bases, J lost 8 bases, and 9 bases stayed unmatched. In nucleotides, the CDR3 is TGTGCCAGTAGCCCCCGACAGGGGGCGAGAGGCTACACCTTC. Amino acid sequence: CASSPRQGARGYTF.

J is TRBJ2-2 and V is TRBV19, with D unresolved. Per the germline V gene, CDR1 is LNHDA and CDR2 is SQIVND (reference sequence). This CDR3 contains 15 residues. V was pared by 4 bases and J by 4 bases, with 13 bases between. CDR3 in DNA: TGTGCCAGTAGTACTAGAGAGACGAGCACCGGGGAGCTGTTTTTT. Residues: CASSTRETSTGELFF.

The chain links TRBV19 to TRBJ1-3; no reliable D call. With 5 bases removed from V and 0 bases from J, the gap between germline ends came to 11 bases. The germline V gene encodes CDR1 LNHDA and CDR2 SQIVND (reference sequence). There are 15 residues in the CDR3. The CDR3, as DNA: TGTGCCAGTAGTCCCTTAATAAGCTCTGGAAACACCATATATTTT. Translating it yields CASSPLISSGNTIYF. The variable domain in full, with the rest retrieved from reference TRBV19 and TRBJ1-3, is DGGITQSPKYLFRKEGQNVTLSCEQNLNHDAMYWYRQDPGQGLRLIYYSQIVNDFQKGDIAEGYSVSREKKESFPLTVTSAQKNPTAFYLCASSPLISSGNTIYFGEGSWLTVV.

This chain uses TRBV2 with TRBJ1-4; TRBD1 aligns across 8 bases. V dropped 7 bases and J dropped 9; count of bases not matched to a gene: 10. The CDR3 has 14 amino acids. Germline lookup yields CDR1 SNHLY and CDR2 FYNNEI. The chain's CDR3 is CASNSDRDSKKLFF. Written as DNA, the CDR3 is TGTGCCAGCAACTCGGACAGGGATTCTAAAAAACTGTTTTTT.

The gene calls are TRBV11-3 and TRBJ1-1; the match to TRBD1 covers 7 bases. Per germline, CDR1 SGHNT and CDR2 YENEEA. V gave up 3 bases and J gave up 3 bases; unmatched junction bases: 1. The CDR3 contains 13 residues. The CDR3 nucleotides read TGTGCCAGCAGCTTCGACAGGGACACTGAAGCTTTCTTT. Translating gives CASSFDRDTEAFF.

J is TRBJ2-5 and V is TRBV5-5; D is unresolved. Germline CDR1 is SGHKS and CDR2 is YYEKEE (reference sequence). V gave up 4 bases and J gave up 4 bases, with 5 bases separating them. This CDR3 spans 11 amino acids. The CDR3 nucleotides read TGTGCCAGCAGCGAGGTAGAGACCCAGTACTTC. Amino acids: CASSEVETQYF.

The rearrangement joins TRBV6-5 to TRBJ2-7, with TRBD1 as a possible D gene (6 bases). Germline CDR1 is MNHEY and CDR2 is SVGAGI. This CDR3 spans 11 amino acids. Between the trimmed V and J ends, which lost 9 bases and 3 bases, there was a span of 9 bases. The DNA of the CDR3 is TGTGCCAGTGGACAGAGCTACGAGCAGTACTTC. Amino acid sequence: CASGQSYEQYF.

V usage is TRBV4-1 and J usage is TRBJ1-1; a weak D match, TRBD1 (5 bases). Germline CDR1 and CDR2: MGHRA and YSYEKL. The V and J ends lost 0 bases and 3 bases respectively, with 14 bases between them. This CDR3 has 16 residues. CDR3 amino acids: CASSQDRVGKDTEAFF. The CDR3 DNA follows: TGCGCCAGCAGCCAAGACAGGGTCGGTAAGGACACTGAAGCTTTCTTT.

The chain joins TRBV9 to TRBJ2-3; either TRBD1 or TRBD2 may supply D (5 bases each). The V end was cut by 4 bases, the J end by 3 bases, with 21 bases between. Germline CDR1 SGDLS, CDR2 YYNGEE. The CDR3 loop spans 17 amino acids. DNA of the CDR3: TGTGCCAGCAGCTCCCCCCATGGGGGTTCCTTGACAGATACGCAGTATTTT. Translation gives CASSSPHGGSLTDTQYF.

The rearrangement joins TRBV11-2 to TRBJ2-7; D is possibly TRBD1 (6 bases). Trimming removed 0 bases from V and 5 bases from J, with 14 bases in between. CDR3 length: 15 residues. Per germline, CDR1 SGHAT and CDR2 FQNNGV. The CDR3 region is CASSLEGTRGDEQYF. CDR3 in DNA: TGTGCCAGCAGCTTAGAGGGTACCAGGGGCGACGAGCAGTACTTC. Full variable domain (remainder filled in from reference TRBV11-2 and TRBJ2-7): EAGVAQSPRYKIIEKRQSVAFWCNPISGHATLYWYQQILGQGPKLLIQFQNNGVVDDSQLPKDRFSAERLKGVDSTLKIQPAKLEDSAVYLCASSLEGTRGDEQYFGPGTRLTVT.

The chain combines TRBV6-4 with TRBJ2-3, with TRBD2 matching 11 bases. The V segment lost 10 bases and the J segment 1 base; nucleotides outside the gene matches: 16. This CDR3 has 18 amino acids. In germline, CDR1 is MRHNA, CDR2 SNTAGT. The CDR3 loop is CANTTRRASGGCTDTQYF. CDR3 sequence (DNA): TGTGCCAACACGACCAGGAGGGCTAGCGGGGGGTGCACAGATACGCAGTATTTT.

This chain joins TRBV5-6 and TRBJ1-5, with D possibly matching TRBD1 (6 bases). Germline V gene sequence: CDR1 SGHDT, CDR2 YYEEEE. This CDR3 has 18 residues. V gave up 4 bases and J gave up 0 bases, with 20 bases separating them. DNA for the CDR3: TGTGCCAGCAGCCTCGGACAGAGAGTCGGATATAGCAATCAGCCCCAGCATTTT. It translates to CASSLGQRVGYSNQPQHF. Drawing the rest from reference TRBV5-6 and TRBJ1-5, the complete variable domain is DAGVTQSPTHLIKTRGQQVTLRCSPKSGHDTVSWYQQALGQGPQFIFQYYEEEERQRGNFPDRFSGHQFPNYSSELNVNALLLGDSALYLCASSLGQRVGYSNQPQHFGDGTRLSIL.

The J gene is TRBJ1-5, the V gene TRBV2; TRBD1 is a possible D gene (5 bases). V lost 5 bases and J 8 bases, leaving 13 bases between the germline ends. Germline CDR1 and CDR2: SNHLY and FYNNEI. This CDR3 has 13 residues. DNA of the CDR3: TGTGCCAGCAGTTGGCGGGAAGGGGAGCCCCAGCATTTT. Its translation is CASSWREGEPQHF.